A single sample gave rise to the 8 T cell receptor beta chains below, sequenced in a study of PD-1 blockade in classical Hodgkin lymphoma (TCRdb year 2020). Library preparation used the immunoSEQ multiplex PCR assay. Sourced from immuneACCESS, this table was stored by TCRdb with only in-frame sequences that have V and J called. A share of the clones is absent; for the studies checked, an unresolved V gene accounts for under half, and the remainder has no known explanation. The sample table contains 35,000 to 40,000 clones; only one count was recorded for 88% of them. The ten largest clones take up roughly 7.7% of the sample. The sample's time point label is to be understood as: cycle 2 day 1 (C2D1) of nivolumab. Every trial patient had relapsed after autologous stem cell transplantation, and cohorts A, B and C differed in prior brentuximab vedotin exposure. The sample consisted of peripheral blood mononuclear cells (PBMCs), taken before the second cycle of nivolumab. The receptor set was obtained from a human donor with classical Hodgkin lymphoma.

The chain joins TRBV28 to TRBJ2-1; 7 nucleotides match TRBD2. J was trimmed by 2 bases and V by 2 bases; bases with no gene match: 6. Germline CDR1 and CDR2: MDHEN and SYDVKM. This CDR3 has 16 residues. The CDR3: CASSLRREVPYNEQFF. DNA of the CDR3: TGTGCCAGCAGTTTACGACGGGAGGTGCCCTACAATGAGCAGTTCTTC.

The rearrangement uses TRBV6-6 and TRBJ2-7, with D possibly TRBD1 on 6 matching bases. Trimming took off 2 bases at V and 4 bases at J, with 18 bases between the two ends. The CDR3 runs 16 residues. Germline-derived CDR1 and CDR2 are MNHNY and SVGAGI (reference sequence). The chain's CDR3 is CASSYPTGTRPYEQYF. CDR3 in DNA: TGTGCCAGCAGTTACCCCACCGGGACAAGACCATACGAGCAGTACTTC.

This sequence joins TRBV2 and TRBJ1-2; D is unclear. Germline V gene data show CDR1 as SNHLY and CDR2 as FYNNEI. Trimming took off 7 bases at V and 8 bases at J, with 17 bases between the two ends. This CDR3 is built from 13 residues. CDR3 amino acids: CASTPGAPEGYTF. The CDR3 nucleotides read TGTGCCAGCACTCCGGGAGCACCAGAGGGCTACACCTTC.

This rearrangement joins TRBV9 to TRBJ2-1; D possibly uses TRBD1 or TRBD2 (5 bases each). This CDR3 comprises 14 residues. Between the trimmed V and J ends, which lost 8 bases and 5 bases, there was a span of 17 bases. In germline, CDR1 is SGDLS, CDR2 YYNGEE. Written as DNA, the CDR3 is TGTGCCAGTGGGGGTAGGCGGGCCGACAATGAGCAGTTCTTC. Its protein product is CASGGRRADNEQFF.

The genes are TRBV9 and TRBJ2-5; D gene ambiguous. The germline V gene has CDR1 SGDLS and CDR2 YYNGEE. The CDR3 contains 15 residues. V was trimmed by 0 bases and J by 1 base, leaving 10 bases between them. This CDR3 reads CASSVEAATQETQYF. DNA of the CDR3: TGTGCCAGCAGCGTAGAGGCGGCTACCCAAGAGACCCAGTACTTC.

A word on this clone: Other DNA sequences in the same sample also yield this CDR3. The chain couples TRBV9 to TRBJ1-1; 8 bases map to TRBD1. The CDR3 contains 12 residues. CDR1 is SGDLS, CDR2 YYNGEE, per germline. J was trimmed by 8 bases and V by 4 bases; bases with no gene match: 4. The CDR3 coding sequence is TGTGCCAGCAGCCCAGGGGGCGCGGAAGCTTTCTTT. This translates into CASSPGGAEAFF.

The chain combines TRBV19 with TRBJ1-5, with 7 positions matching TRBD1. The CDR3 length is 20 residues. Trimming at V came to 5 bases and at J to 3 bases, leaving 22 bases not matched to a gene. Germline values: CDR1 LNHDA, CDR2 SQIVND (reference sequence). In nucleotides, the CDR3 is TGTGCCAGTAGTCCCTCGGGGGCCTTCTTGACAGGGAGGGACAATCAGCCCCAGCATTTT. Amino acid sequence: CASSPSGAFLTGRDNQPQHF. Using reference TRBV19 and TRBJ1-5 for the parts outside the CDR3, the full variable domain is DGGITQSPKYLFRKEGQNVTLSCEQNLNHDAMYWYRQDPGQGLRLIYYSQIVNDFQKGDIAEGYSVSREKKESFPLTVTSAQKNPTAFYLCASSPSGAFLTGRDNQPQHFGDGTRLSIL.

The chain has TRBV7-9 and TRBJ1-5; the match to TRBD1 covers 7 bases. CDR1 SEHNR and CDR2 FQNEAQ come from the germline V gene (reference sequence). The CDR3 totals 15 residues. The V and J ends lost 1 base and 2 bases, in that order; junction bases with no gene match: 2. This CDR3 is CASSLGGTGNQPQHF. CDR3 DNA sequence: TGTGCCAGCAGCTTAGGCGGGACAGGCAATCAGCCCCAGCATTTT.